This T cell receptor beta chain was recovered during a study of blood T cell repertoires in COVID-19. Assay used: immunoSEQ multiplex PCR; TCRdb lists only in-frame clones, some missing. The profile shows about 200,000 clones, roughly 86% of them singletons. CDR3 length: 17 amino acids. In germline, CDR1 is SEHNR, CDR2 FQNEAQ (reference sequence). V trimming: 2 bases; J trimming: 6 bases; junction bases outside the gene matches: 9. Participants had their cohort set by participant-reported clinical history. Input material: PBMCs or T cells enriched from blood (not recorded which). This sequence was found in a middle-aged man with acute COVID-19. This rearrangement joins TRBV7-9 to TRBJ2-2; TRBD2 matches 10 bases. The CDR3 nucleotides read TGTGCCAGCAGCTTATGGGTGCTAGCGGGAGACTCCGGGGAGCTGTTTTTT. The encoded protein is CASSLWVLAGDSGELFF.